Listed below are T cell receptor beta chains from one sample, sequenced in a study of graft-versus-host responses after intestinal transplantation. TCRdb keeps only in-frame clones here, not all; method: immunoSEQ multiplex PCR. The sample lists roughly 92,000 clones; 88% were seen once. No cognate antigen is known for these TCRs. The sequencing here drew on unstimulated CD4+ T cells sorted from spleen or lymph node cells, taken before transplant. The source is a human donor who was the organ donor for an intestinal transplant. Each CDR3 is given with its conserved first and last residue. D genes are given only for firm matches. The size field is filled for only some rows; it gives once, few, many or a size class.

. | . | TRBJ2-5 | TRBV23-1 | TGCGCCAGCAGTCACATAAGAACCAATTTAGAGGACAGCAAAGAGACCCAGTACTTC | CASSHIRTNLEDSKETQYF
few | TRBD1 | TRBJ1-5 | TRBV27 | TGTGCCAGCAGTCCGAGGACAGGGAGGAATCAGCCCCAGCATTTT | CASSPRTGRNQPQHF
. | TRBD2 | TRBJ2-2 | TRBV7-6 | TGTGCCAGCACCCTCGGACTAGCGGGAGGGAACACCGGGGAGCTGTTTTTT | CASTLGLAGGNTGELFF
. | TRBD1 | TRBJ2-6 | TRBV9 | TGTGCCAGCAGCGAGGGGACAGGCTCCTCTGGGGCCAACGTCCTGACTTTC | CASSEGTGSSGANVLTF
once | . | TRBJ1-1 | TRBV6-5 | TGTGCCAGCAGTTTCGTACAGGGAAGACTTACTGAAGCTTTCTTT | CASSFVQGRLTEAFF
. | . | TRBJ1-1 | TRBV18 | TGTGCCAGCTCACCATTTCCCACTCCTCTGAACACTGAAGCTTTCTTT | CASSPFPTPLNTEAFF
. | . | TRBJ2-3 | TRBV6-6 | TGTGCCAGCAGCCAACTACCTAGCACAGATACGCAGTATTTT | CASSQLPSTDTQYF
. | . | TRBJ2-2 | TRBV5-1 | TGCGCCAGCAGGGGAGGCGGGACGAACACCGGGGAGCTGTTTTTT | CASRGGGTNTGELFF
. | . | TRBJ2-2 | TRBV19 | TGTGCCAGTAGTATAGGGACACCAAGTTACACCGGGGAGCTGTTTTTT | CASSIGTPSYTGELFF
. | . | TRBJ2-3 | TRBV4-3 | TGCGCCAGCAGCCAGCAGGACTGGACAGATACGCAGTATTTT | CASSQQDWTDTQYF
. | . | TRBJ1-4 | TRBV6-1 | TGTGCCAGCAGTGAAAGCAGCGCTAATGAAAAACTGTTTTTT | CASSESSANEKLFF
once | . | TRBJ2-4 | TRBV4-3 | TGCGCCAGCAGCCAAGCGGTCAGGGGGGTCATTCAGTACTTC | CASSQAVRGVIQYF
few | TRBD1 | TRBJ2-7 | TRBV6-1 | TGTGCCAGCAAGGCCAGGACAGGGGGGTTCTACGAGCAGTACTTC | CASKARTGGFYEQYF
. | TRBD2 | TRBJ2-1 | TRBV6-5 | TGTGCCAGCAGTTACGGGTGGGGGAGGGGCTACAATGAGCAGTTCTTC | CASSYGWGRGYNEQFF
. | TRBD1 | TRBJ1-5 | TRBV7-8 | TGTGCCAGCAGCTTAGCCGGGACAGGGAGAGGGAATCAGCCCCAGCATTTT | CASSLAGTGRGNQPQHF
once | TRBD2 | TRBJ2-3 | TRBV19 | TGTGCCAGTAGTACAGGGACTAGCGGGGGGAATGGGCAGTATTTT | CASSTGTSGGNGQYF
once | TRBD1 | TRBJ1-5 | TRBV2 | TGTGCCAGCAGGCCCTTGACAGGGGGCGATCAGCCCCAGCATTTT | CASRPLTGGDQPQHF
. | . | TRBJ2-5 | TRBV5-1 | TGCGCCAGCAGCTTGTCCCGAGAGACCCAGTACTTC | CASSLSRETQYF
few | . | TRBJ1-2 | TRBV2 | TGTGCCAGCAGTGCCCGAGAAGGCGGATATGGCTACACCTTC | CASSAREGGYGYTF
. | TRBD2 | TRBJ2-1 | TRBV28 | TGTGCCAGCTTTGGGCCCCGACTAGCTCCCAATGAGCAGTTCTTC | CASFGPRLAPNEQFF
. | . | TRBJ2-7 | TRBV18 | TGTGCCAGCTCGGAAGGGAGTTCCTACGAGCAGTACTTC | CASSEGSSYEQYF
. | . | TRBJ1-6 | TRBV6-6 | TGTGCCAGCAGTTACTCCCGTCCGGATAATTCACCCCTCCACTTT | CASSYSRPDNSPLHF
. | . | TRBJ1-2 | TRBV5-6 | TGTGCCAGCAGCTGGGGGGGCGGGCCCGCGACCTTC | CASSWGGGPATF
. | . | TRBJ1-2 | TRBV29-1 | TGCAGCGTTGACAGTTCTCTCTCTAACTATGGCTACACCTTC | CSVDSSLSNYGYTF
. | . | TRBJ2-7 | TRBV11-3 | TGTGCCAGCAGCCTGTCTAGCTACGAGCAGTACTTC | CASSLSSYEQYF
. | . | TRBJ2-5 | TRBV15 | TGTGCCACCAGCAGAGATAGCGGCAGCAGTAGAGAGACCCAGTACTTC | CATSRDSGSSRETQYF
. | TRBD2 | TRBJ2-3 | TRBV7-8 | TGTGCCAGCAGCTTATCACTAGCGGGGGGCACAGATACGCAGTATTTT | CASSLSLAGGTDTQYF
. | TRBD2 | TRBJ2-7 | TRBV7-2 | TGTGCCAGCAGCTGGGAGGGTCCCGACGAGCAGTACTTC | CASSWEGPDEQYF
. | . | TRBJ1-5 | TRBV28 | TGTGCCAGCAGTTTGTTGGGGAATGAGGGTGCCAATCAGCCCCAGCATTTT | CASSLLGNEGANQPQHF
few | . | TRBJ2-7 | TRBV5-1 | TGCGCCAGCAGCCGATTGACAGGCAATACCTACGAGCAGTACTTC | CASSRLTGNTYEQYF
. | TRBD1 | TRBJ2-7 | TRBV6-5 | TGTGCCAGCACCAGACGGACAGGTCTTTCCTACGAGCAGTACTTC | CASTRRTGLSYEQYF
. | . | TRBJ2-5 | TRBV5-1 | TGCGCCAGCAGCTTGGCCTGGCAGGGCGGTGAGACCCAGTACTTC | CASSLAWQGGETQYF
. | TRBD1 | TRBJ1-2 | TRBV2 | TGTGCCAGCCTTATCACCGACAGGGGGCAAGGCTACACCTTC | CASLITDRGQGYTF
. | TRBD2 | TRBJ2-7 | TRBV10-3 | TGTGCCATCAGTGAACTAGCGGGGGGCTTGGAGCAGTACTTC | CAISELAGGLEQYF
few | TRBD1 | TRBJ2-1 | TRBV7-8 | TGTGCCAGCAGCACAGACAGGGACAATGAGCAGTTCTTC | CASSTDRDNEQFF
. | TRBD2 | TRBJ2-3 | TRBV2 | TGTGCCAGCAGTGAACCGGCGGGGGGGCGGCCAGATACGCAGTATTTT | CASSEPAGGRPDTQYF
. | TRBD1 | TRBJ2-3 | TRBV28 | TGTGCCAGCAGTTTGGACAGGACCACAGATACGCAGTATTTT | CASSLDRTTDTQYF
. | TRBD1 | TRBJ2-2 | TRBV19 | TGTGCCAGTAGTATAGGTGCGACAGGGGGAGGGGAGCTGTTTTTT | CASSIGATGGGELFF
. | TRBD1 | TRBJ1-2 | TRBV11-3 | TGTGCCAGCTCCCGGGACAGGAACTATGGCTACACCTTC | CASSRDRNYGYTF
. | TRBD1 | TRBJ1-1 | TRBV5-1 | TGCGCCAGCAGCTTTTTTGGGACAGGGGCCTTAATGGAAGCTTTCTTT | CASSFFGTGALMEAFF
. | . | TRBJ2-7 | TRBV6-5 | TGTGCCAGCAGCCGCGGGGGCTTCCCCGGCTACGAGCAGTACTTC | CASSRGGFPGYEQYF
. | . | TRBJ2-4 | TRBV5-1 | TGCGCCAGCAGCTTCCAGGGGGAGGTGGACATTCAGTACTTC | CASSFQGEVDIQYF
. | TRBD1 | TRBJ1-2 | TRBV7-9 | TGTGCCAGCAGCTTCGGACAGGGGGACTATGGCTACACCTTC | CASSFGQGDYGYTF
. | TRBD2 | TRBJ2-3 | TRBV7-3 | TGTGCCAGCAGCCCCCGGCTAGCGGGGGGGGGCACAGATACGCAGTATTTT | CASSPRLAGGGTDTQYF
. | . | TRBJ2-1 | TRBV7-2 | TGTGCCAGCAGCCCTGAGGGGGGGATCCCCCTCAGGGAGCAGTTCTTC | CASSPEGGIPLREQFF
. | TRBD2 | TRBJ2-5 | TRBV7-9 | TGTGCCAGCAGCGATAGCGGGAGGGAGACCCAGTACTTC | CASSDSGRETQYF
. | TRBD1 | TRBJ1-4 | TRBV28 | TGTGCCAGCAGTGTAGCCGGGACAGGGGAAGAAAAACTGTTTTTT | CASSVAGTGEEKLFF
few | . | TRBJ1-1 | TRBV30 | TGTGCCTGGAGGAACTGGGGGCCGAACACTGAAGCTTTCTTT | CAWRNWGPNTEAFF
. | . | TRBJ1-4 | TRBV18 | TGTGCCAGCTCACCGCAGGGGATAGATGAAAAACTGTTTTTT | CASSPQGIDEKLFF
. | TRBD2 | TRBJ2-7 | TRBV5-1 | TGCGCCAGCGAACCGGGACTAGCGGATTCCTACGAGCAGTACTTC | CASEPGLADSYEQYF
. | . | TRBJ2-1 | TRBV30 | TGTGCCTGGAATTCGGGGGGCTCCAAGAGGGCCAATGAGCAGTTCTTC | CAWNSGGSKRANEQFF
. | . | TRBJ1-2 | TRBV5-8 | TGTGCCAGCAACCCCTATGGGGGCAGGGAAATCTATGGCTACACCTTC | CASNPYGGREIYGYTF
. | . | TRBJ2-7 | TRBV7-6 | TGTGCCAGCAGCTTAGTAGATAGGCAGGGGGGCAACGAGCAGTACTTC | CASSLVDRQGGNEQYF
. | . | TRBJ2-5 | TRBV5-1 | TGCGCCAGCAGCTTGGAGGTTCTGCAGGCCGCCCAAGAGACCCAGTACTTC | CASSLEVLQAAQETQYF
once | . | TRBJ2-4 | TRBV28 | TGTGCCAGCAGGTTCACAGGGTCCCAGGGCAAAAACATTCAGTACTTC | CASRFTGSQGKNIQYF